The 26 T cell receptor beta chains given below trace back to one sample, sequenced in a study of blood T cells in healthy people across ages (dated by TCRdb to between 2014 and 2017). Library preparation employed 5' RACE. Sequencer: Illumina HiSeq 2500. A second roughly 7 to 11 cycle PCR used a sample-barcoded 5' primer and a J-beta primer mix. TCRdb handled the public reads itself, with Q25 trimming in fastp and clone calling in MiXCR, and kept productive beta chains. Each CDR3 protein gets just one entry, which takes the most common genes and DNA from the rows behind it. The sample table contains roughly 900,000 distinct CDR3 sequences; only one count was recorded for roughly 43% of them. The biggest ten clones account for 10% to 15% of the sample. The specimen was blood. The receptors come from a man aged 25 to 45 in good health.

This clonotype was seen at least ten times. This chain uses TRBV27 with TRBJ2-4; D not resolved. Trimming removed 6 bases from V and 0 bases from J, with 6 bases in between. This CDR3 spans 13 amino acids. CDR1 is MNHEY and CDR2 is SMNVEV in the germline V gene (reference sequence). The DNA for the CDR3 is TGTGCCAGCAGGGATGGAGCCAAAAACATTCAGTACTTC. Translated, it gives CASRDGAKNIQYF.

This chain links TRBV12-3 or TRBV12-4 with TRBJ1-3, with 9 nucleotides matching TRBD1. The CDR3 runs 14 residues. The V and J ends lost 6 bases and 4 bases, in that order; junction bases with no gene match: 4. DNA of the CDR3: TGTGCCAGCAGCAACAGGGGGCTCGGAAACACCATATATTTT. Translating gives CASSNRGLGNTIYF.

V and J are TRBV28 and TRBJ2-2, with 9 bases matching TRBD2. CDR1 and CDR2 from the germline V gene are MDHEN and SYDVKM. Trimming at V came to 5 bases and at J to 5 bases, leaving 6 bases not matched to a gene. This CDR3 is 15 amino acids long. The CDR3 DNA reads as TGTGCCAGCAGTCCCGGACTAGCGAGGACCGGGGAGCTGTTTTTT. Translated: CASSPGLARTGELFF.

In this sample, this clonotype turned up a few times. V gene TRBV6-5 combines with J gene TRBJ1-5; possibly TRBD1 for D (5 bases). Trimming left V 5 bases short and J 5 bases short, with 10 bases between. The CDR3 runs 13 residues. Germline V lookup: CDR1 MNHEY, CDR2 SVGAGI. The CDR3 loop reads CASSRTNHQPQHF. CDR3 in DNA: TGTGCCAGCAGTCGGACAAACCATCAGCCCCAGCATTTT.

This CDR3 reads CASSFQGMGSPLHF. The CDR3 region has the DNA TGTGCCAGCAGCTTCCAGGGTATGGGTTCACCCCTCCACTTT. This chain connects TRBV7-8 to TRBJ1-6, with D perhaps matching TRBD1 (5 bases). Germline CDR1 is SGHVS and CDR2 is FQNEAQ. Trimming stripped 3 bases from V and 9 bases from J, with 12 bases between. The CDR3 runs 14 residues.

CDR3 in amino acids: CASSSTPVFSNYGYTF. The CDR3 DNA follows: TGTGCCAGCAGTTCCACCCCAGTCTTCTCTAACTATGGCTACACCTTC. The rearrangement links TRBV28 to TRBJ1-2; D not resolved. The CDR3 covers 16 residues. Germline CDR1 reads MDHEN; CDR2 reads SYDVKM. Trimming took 4 bases from V and 0 from J, leaving 15 bases between them.

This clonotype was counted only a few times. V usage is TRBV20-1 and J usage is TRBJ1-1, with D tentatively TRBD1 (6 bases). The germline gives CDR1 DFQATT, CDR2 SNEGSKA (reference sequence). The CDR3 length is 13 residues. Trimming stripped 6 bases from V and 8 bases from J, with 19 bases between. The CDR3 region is CSAPRGGRREAFF. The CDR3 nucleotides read TGCAGTGCCCCCAGGGGCGGCCGGCGAGAAGCTTTCTTT.

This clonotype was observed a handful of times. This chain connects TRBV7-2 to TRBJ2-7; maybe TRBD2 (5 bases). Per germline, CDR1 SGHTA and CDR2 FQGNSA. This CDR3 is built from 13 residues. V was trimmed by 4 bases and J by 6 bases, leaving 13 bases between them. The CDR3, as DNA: TGTGCCAGCAGCTACTACTTAGCGCCCGAGCAGTACTTC. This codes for CASSYYLAPEQYF.

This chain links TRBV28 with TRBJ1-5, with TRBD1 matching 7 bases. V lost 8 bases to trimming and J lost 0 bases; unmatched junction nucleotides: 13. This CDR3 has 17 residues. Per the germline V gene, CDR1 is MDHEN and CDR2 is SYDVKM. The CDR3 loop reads CASETDRALDSNQPQHF. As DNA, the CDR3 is TGTGCCAGCGAGACCGACAGGGCGTTGGATAGCAATCAGCCCCAGCATTTT.

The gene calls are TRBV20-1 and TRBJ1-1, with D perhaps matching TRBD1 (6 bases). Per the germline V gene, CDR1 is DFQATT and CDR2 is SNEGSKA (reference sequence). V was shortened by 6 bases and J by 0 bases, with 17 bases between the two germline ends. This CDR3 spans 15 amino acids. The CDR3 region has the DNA TGCAGTGCCCCAACTCAATGGGGGCTGAACACTGAAGCTTTCTTT. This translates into CSAPTQWGLNTEAFF.

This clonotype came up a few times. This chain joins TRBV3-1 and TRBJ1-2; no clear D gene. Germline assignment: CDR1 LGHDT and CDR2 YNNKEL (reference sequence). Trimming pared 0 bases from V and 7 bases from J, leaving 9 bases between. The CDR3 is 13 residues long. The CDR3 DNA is TGTGCCAGCAGCCAAGAGGGCACGGGTGGCTACACCTTC. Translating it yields CASSQEGTGGYTF.

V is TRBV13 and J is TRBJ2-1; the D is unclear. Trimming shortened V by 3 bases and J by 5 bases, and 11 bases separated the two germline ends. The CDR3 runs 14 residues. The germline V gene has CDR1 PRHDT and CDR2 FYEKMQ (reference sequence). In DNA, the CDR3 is TGTGCCAGCAGCTTTCGCCACGAGAACAATGAGCAGTTCTTC. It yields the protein CASSFRHENNEQFF.

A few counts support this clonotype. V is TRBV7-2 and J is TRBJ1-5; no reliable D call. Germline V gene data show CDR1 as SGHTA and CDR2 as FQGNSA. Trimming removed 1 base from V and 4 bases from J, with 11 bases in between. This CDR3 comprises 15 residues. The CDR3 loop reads CASSLGPYQNQPQHF. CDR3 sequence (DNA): TGTGCCAGCAGCTTAGGTCCATATCAGAATCAGCCCCAGCATTTT.

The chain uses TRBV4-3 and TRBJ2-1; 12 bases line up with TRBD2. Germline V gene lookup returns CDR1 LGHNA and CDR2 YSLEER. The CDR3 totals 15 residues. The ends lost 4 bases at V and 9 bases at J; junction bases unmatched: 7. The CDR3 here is CASSPTSGGYSEQFF. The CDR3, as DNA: TGCGCCAGCAGCCCTACTAGCGGGGGGTATTCTGAGCAGTTCTTC.

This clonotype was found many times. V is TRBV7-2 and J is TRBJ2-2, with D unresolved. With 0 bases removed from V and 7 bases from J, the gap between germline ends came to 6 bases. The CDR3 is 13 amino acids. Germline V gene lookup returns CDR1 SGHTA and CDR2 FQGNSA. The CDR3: CASSLAGGGELFF. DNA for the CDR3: TGTGCCAGCAGCTTAGCGGGCGGCGGGGAGCTGTTTTTT.

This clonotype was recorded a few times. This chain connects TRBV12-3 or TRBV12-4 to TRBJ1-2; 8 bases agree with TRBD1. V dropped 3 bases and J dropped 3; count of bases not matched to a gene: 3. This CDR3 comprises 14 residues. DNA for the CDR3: TGTGCCAGCAGTTTTTCAGGGGGCGACTATGGCTACACCTTC. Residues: CASSFSGGDYGYTF.

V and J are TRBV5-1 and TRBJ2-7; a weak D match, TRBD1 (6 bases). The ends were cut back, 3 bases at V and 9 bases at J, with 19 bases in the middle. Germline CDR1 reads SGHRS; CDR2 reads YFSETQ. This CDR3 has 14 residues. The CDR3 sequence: CASSSRQAADPQYF. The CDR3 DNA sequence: TGCGCCAGCAGCTCGCGACAGGCAGCTGATCCGCAGTACTTC.

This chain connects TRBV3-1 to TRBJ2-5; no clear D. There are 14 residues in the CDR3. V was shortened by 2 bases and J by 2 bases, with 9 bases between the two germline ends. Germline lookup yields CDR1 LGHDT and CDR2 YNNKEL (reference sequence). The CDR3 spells CASSQRAVQETQYF. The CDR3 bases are TGTGCCAGCAGCCAAAGAGCCGTACAAGAGACCCAGTACTTC.

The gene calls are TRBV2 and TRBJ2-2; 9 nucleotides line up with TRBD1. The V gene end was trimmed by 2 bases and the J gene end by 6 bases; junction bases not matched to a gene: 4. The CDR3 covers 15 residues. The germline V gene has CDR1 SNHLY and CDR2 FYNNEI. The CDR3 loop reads CASSERTGVSGELFF. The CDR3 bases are TGTGCCAGCAGTGAACGGACAGGGGTCTCCGGGGAGCTGTTTTTT.

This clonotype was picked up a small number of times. CDR3 DNA sequence: TGCGCCAGCAGCTTGACGTCAGGGGCTAACTATGGCTACACCTTC. Amino acid sequence: CASSLTSGANYGYTF. The chain is built from TRBV5-1 and TRBJ1-2; weak D call: TRBD1 (6 bases). The V and J ends lost 1 base and 0 bases respectively, with 10 bases between them. Germline lookup yields CDR1 SGHRS and CDR2 YFSETQ. This CDR3 has 15 amino acids.

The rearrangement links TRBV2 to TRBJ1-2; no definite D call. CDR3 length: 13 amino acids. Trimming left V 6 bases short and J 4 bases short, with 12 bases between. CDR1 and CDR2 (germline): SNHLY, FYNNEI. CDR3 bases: TGTGCCAGCAGGGCGCCGACCTTCTATGGCTACACCTTC. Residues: CASRAPTFYGYTF.

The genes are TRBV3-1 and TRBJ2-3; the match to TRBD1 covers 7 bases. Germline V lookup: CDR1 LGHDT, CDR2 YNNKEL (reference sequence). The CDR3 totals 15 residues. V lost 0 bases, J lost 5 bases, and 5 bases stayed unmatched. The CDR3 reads CASSQDGTAGDTQYF. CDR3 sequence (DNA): TGTGCCAGCAGCCAAGATGGGACAGCCGGAGATACGCAGTATTTT.

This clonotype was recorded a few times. CDR3 DNA sequence: TGTGCCAGCAGTATGGGGGGATCAAATGAAAAACTGTTTTTT. Translating it yields CASSMGGSNEKLFF. The genes are TRBV2 and TRBJ1-4; TRBD1 is a possible D gene (5 bases). Trimming left V 5 bases short and J 5 bases short, with 12 bases between. The CDR3 is made up of 14 amino acids. Germline V gene sequence: CDR1 SNHLY, CDR2 FYNNEI.

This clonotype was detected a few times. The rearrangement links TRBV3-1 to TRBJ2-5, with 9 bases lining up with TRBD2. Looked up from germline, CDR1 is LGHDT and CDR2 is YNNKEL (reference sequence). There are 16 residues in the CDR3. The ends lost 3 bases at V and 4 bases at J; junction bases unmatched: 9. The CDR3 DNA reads TGTGCCAGCAGCCAGGAGACTAGCGGTCAACGAGAGACCCAGTACTTC. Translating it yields CASSQETSGQRETQYF.

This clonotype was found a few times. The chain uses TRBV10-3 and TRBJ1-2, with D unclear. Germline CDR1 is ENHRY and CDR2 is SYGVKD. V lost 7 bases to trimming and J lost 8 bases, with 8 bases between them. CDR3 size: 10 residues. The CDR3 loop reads CAITSGGYTF. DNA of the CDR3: TGTGCCATCACCTCCGGCGGCTACACCTTC.

CDR3 sequence reads: CASRPDRGLSEQFF. CDR3 sequence (DNA): TGTGCCAGCAGACCTGACAGGGGGCTTAGTGAGCAGTTCTTC. V is TRBV12-3 or TRBV12-4 and J is TRBJ2-1; 10 bases are shared with TRBD1. The length of the CDR3 is 14 residues. The trim removed 6 bases at V and 9 bases at J, leaving 8 bases unmatched.